This T cell receptor beta chain was sequenced in a study of T cell responses to AZD1222 COVID-19 vaccine. Sequenced by immunoSEQ multiplex PCR; TCRdb stores in-frame clones only, minus some. The sample has tens of thousands of clones, just under 90% seen once; the top ten hold 5.7%. Study conclusions and caveats: The donors showed a predominance of white British ancestry and of females, with possible underestimation of clonal diversity. Spike-specific TCRs gained breadth and depth after people received two AZD1222 doses. Repertoires were obtained only post-peak T cell response. Seropositive AZD1222 recipients at baseline numbered only 5 to 7.

Comment on this clone: Its antigen is as yet unknown.

The CDR3 runs to 13 residues. The germline CDR1 and CDR2 sequences are SQVTM and ANQGSEA. The V gene lost 6 bases and the J gene lost 1 base, with 12 bases spanning the gap. The chain uses TRBV29-1 and TRBJ1-1, with D uncertain. The specimen comprised peripheral blood, sampled on day 0 of AZD1222 vaccination. This sequence originates from an adult in good health. In nucleotides, the CDR3 is TGCAGCGTGCGGGTGACGGGGAACACTGAAGCTTTCTTT. Residues: CSVRVTGNTEAFF.